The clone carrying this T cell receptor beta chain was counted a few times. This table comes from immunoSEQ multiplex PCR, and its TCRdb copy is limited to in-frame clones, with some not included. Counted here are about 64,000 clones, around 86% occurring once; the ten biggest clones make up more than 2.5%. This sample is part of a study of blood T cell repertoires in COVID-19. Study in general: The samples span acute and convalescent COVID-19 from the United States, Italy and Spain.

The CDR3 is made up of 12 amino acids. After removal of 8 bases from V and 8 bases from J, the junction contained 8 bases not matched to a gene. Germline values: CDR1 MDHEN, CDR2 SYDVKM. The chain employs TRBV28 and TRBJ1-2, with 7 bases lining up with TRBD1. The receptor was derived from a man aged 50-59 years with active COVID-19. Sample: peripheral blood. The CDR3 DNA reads TGTGCCAGCGTGACAGGGAGTCAGGGCTACACCTTC. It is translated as CASVTGSQGYTF.